Below are 12 T cell receptor beta chains sequenced from a single sample in a study of human T cells and chemical hapten exposure listed by TCRdb under 2021. Preparation of the library involved RACE. The sequencer listed for this sample is NextSeq 500. TCRdb cleaned the public reads at Q25 with fastp, built clones with MiXCR and kept in-frame beta chains. Identical CDR3 protein sequences are pooled into one entry, listed with their most common genes and DNA. The sample table records over 300,000 distinct CDR3 sequences; 4.5% to 6% of these occur just once. Clones ranked in the top ten supply just over 2.5% of the sample. The label giving this sample's time point can be read as: pre-sensitization, week 0. This specimen's treatment or condition label, per the study, means: therapeutic diphenylcyclopropenone sensitization with weekly scalp DPC. The sample in question was whole blood, obtained in connection with sensitization to the hapten diphenylcyclopropenone (DPC). The receptors stem from a woman in her forties or fifties with alopecia areata. Some clones in this sample may be carry-over from other donors' samples.

In this sample, this clonotype turned up many times. V gene TRBV20-1 combines with J gene TRBJ2-1, with D unclear. The CDR3 length is 13 residues. V lost 4 bases and J 4 bases, leaving 11 bases between the germline ends. Germline CDR1 and CDR2: DFQATT and SNEGSKA (reference sequence). The CDR3 loop reads CSAKGPLYNEQFF. In DNA form, the CDR3 reads TGCAGTGCTAAGGGCCCCTTGTACAATGAGCAGTTCTTC.

The chain carries TRBV27 and TRBJ1-1; 9 bases align to TRBD1. From germline, CDR1 is MNHEY and CDR2 SMNVEV (reference sequence). The CDR3 length is 13 residues. The junction had 9 bases not matched to a gene; V was cut back by 5 bases and J by 11 bases. The CDR3 nucleotides read TGTGCCAGCAGTCTTACAGGGGGCTTAGGCGCTTTCTTT. It codes for CASSLTGGLGAFF.

The V gene is TRBV20-1, the J gene TRBJ2-1; D perhaps matches TRBD2 (5 bases). Germline loops: CDR1 DFQATT, CDR2 SNEGSKA (reference sequence). This CDR3 region has 12 residues. Trimming took off 1 base at V and 5 bases at J, with 6 bases between the two ends. Here the CDR3 DNA reads TGCAGTGCTAGAGGACTAAACAATGAGCAGTTCTTC. It is translated as CSARGLNNEQFF.

This clonotype appeared a few times. V is TRBV6-5 and J is TRBJ2-2, with 11 positions matching TRBD1. V gave up 4 bases and J gave up 1 base; unmatched junction bases: 2. Germline V gene data show CDR1 as MNHEY and CDR2 as SVGAGI. This CDR3 spans 16 amino acids. This CDR3 is CASSFGTGGNTGELFF. The CDR3 nucleotides read TGTGCCAGCAGTTTCGGGACAGGGGGGAACACCGGGGAGCTGTTTTTT.

The rearrangement links TRBV13 to TRBJ2-1; unclear D gene. The V gene lost 0 bases and the J gene lost 8 bases, with 14 bases spanning the gap. The germline CDR1 and CDR2 sequences are PRHDT and FYEKMQ (reference sequence). This CDR3 is built from 15 residues. CDR3 nucleotide sequence: TGTGCCAGCAGCTTAGGTAACCGCCTCTTCGATGAGCAGTTCTTC. This gives the protein CASSLGNRLFDEQFF.

This clonotype was recorded at least ten times. This chain links TRBV20-1 with TRBJ2-7, with 7 bases matching TRBD2. Germline V gene lookup returns CDR1 DFQATT and CDR2 SNEGSKA (reference sequence). V lost 4 bases and J lost 4; bases outside the gene matches: 13. The length of the CDR3 is 15 residues. The CDR3, as DNA: TGCAGTGCTACAGGCGCAGCGGGAAAAAGTTACGAGCAGTACTTC. Protein product: CSATGAAGKSYEQYF.

With respect to this clonotype: Possible read error: a much larger clone is one base away. This is likely a read error, given that the CDR3 carries no conserved phenylalanine or tryptophan at its end. The chain carries TRBV20-1 and TRBJ1-5, with unresolved D. CDR1 and CDR2 from the germline V gene are DFQATT and SNEGSKA (reference sequence). V was trimmed by 5 bases and J by 9 bases, leaving 14 bases between them. The CDR3 consists of 12 residues. The CDR3 sequence is CSADRVDWPQHY. The CDR3 DNA is TGCAGTGCTGACCGGGTCGATTGGCCCCAGCATTAT.

This clonotype was counted a few times. The chain carries TRBV2 and TRBJ1-5, with 9 bases matching TRBD1. The CDR3 covers 17 residues. Germline loops: CDR1 SNHLY, CDR2 FYNNEI. The junction had 9 bases not matched to a gene; V was cut back by 5 bases and J by 1 base. The CDR3 loop is CASSYQKDRGSNQPQHF. The CDR3 bases are TGTGCCAGCAGTTATCAGAAGGACAGGGGAAGCAATCAGCCCCAGCATTTT.

This clonotype was seen ten or more times. This sequence joins TRBV10-3 and TRBJ2-2; the match to TRBD2 covers 8 bases. CDR1 is ENHRY and CDR2 is SYGVKD in the germline V gene. The V and J ends lost 11 bases and 3 bases, in that order; junction bases with no gene match: 8. The length of the CDR3 is 14 residues. The CDR3 DNA reads TGTGCCTCTCGGGGCGGGAGGTACACCGGGGAGCTGTTTTTT. Translation gives CASRGGRYTGELFF.

This clonotype has ten or more counts. The chain combines TRBV5-6 with TRBJ2-7; 13 bases agree with TRBD2. This CDR3 has 17 amino acids. The J segment lost 0 bases and the V segment lost 3 bases, leaving 6 bases of the junction unmatched. Germline CDR1 reads SGHDT; CDR2 reads YYEEEE. The CDR3 DNA sequence: TGTGCCAGCAGCTCGGGACTAGCGGGGTCCAGCTCCTACGAGCAGTACTTC. Its translation is CASSSGLAGSSSYEQYF.

This clonotype was seen at least ten times. The genes are TRBV20-1 and TRBJ2-3; weak D call: TRBD2 (5 bases). V lost 5 bases and J lost 4, with 13 bases in between. In germline, CDR1 is DFQATT, CDR2 SNEGSKA (reference sequence). The CDR3 is 13 amino acids. Here the CDR3 reads CSAAQGGADTQYF. CDR3 DNA sequence: TGCAGTGCTGCCCAAGGAGGAGCAGATACGCAGTATTTT.

This clonotype was seen repeatedly, ten times or more. This rearrangement joins TRBV29-1 to TRBJ2-5, with 7 bases matching TRBD1. The J segment lost 5 bases and the V segment lost 6 bases, leaving 9 bases of the junction unmatched. The CDR3 covers 13 residues. The germline V gene encodes CDR1 SQVTM and CDR2 ANQGSEA. The CDR3 DNA reads TGCAGCGTCGGACAGGTGTCGGGGGAGACCCAGTACTTC. Its translation is CSVGQVSGETQYF.